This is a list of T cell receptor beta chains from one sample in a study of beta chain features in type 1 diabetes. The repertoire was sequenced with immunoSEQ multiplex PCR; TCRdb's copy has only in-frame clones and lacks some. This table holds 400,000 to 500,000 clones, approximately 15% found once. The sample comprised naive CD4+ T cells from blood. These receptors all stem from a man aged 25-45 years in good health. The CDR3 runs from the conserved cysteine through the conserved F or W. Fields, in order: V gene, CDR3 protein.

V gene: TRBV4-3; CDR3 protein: CASSQDLAAEDTQYF
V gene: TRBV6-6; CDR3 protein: CASHGSRETQYF
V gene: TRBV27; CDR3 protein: CASSLVLSGELFF
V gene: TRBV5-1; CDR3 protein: CASSLTGSTDTQYF
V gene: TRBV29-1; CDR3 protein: CSVAASQKNAFF
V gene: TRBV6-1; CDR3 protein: CASSGLSRVVETQYF
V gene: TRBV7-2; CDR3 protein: CASSLGRGTEYGYTF
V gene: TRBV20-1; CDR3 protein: CSAQTGGYTF
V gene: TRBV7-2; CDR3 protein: CASSPWGEETQYF
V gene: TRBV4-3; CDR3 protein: CASSQEGENSPLHF
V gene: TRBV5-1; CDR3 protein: CASSDRTTTGELFF
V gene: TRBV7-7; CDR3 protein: CASSSHRGTNPVF
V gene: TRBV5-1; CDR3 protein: CASSLDSRGRTQYF
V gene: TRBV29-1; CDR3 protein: CSVGLAGDVNEQFF
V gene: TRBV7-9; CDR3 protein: CASEGTNEKLFF
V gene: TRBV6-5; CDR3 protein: CASRREGTGEAFF
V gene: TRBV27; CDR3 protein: CASSLTRNTEAFF
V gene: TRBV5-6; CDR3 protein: CASSLVVAGGTDTQYF
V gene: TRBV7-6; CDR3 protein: CASSLAGGPETQYF
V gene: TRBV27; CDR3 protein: CASSYGPGNQPQHF
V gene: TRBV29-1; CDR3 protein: CSVLGQRMNTEAFF
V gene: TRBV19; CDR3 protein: CASSILTGGNTGELFF
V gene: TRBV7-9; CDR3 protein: CASSLVGDTEAFF
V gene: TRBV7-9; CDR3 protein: CASSFGGRRGGYTF
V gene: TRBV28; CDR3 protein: CASSVLTQSAEAFF
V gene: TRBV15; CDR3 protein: CATSRTSGVTDTQYF
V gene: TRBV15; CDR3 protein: CATSRYPPDTIYF